This T cell receptor beta chain originates from a study of blood T cell repertoires in COVID-19. Study overall: T cells, B-cell-depleted T cells, or PBMCs provided the cDNA or gDNA that served as material.

CDR3 length: 16 residues. With 0 bases clipped from V and 6 bases from J, the junction kept 7 bases outside the gene matches. Germline-derived CDR1 and CDR2 are WNHNN and SYGVQD (reference sequence). Original data processing: Reference gene primer amplification gave estimated nucleated cell counts. Sequencing was performed with immunoSEQ multiplex PCR; in TCRdb, only in-frame clones are kept and a portion is missing. The V and J calls and clone size are taken from that table; D and trimming were inferred from the DNA. In the table there are 110,000 to 150,000 clones, 65% to 80% of which are singletons.

Sequenced input: peripheral blood. This sequence joins TRBV10-1 and TRBJ2-1, with 8 bases fitting TRBD1. The sequence was collected from an older woman with acute or convalescent COVID-19. The DNA of the CDR3 is TGCGCCAGCAGTGAGTCGACAGGGGTGCCAGGCAATGAGCAGTTCTTC. It codes for CASSESTGVPGNEQFF.